The clone carrying this T cell receptor beta chain showed up just a few times. The data derive from a study of T-cell memory formation after mild COVID-19. TCRdb ran MiXCR on the 5' RACE reads and lists one entry per CDR3 protein. Of a few hundred thousand distinct CDR3 sequences in the sample, 20% to 25% were seen once. Germline loops: CDR1 ENHRY, CDR2 SYGVKD. This CDR3 is built from 13 residues. Trimming took off 0 bases at V and 7 bases at J, with 9 bases between the two ends. The J gene is TRBJ1-1, the V gene TRBV10-3, with D hard to call. The sample was PBMCs or a T cell subset sorted from them (not recorded which). This sequence was found in a man between 18 and 35 years old who had mild COVID-19 (a few samples of this study predate the infection). Cell type and time point are not known. CDR3 nucleotides: TGTGCCATCAGTGAGTCGAGTAGACTTGAAGCTTTCTTT. As protein: CAISESSRLEAFF.